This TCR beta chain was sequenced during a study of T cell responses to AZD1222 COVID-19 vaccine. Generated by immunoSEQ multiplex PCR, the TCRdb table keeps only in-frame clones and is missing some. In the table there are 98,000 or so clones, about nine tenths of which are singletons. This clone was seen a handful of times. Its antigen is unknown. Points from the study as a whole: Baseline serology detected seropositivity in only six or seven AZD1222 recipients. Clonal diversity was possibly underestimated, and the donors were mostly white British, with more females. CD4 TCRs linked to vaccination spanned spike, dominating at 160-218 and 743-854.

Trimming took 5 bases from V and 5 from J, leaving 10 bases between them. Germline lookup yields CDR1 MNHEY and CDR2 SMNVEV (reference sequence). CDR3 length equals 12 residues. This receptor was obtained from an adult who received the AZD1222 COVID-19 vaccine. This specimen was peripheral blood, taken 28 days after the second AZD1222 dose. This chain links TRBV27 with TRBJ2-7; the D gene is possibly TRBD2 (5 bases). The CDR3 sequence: CASSASGNEQYF. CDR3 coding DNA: TGTGCCAGCAGTGCTTCGGGGAACGAGCAGTACTTC.